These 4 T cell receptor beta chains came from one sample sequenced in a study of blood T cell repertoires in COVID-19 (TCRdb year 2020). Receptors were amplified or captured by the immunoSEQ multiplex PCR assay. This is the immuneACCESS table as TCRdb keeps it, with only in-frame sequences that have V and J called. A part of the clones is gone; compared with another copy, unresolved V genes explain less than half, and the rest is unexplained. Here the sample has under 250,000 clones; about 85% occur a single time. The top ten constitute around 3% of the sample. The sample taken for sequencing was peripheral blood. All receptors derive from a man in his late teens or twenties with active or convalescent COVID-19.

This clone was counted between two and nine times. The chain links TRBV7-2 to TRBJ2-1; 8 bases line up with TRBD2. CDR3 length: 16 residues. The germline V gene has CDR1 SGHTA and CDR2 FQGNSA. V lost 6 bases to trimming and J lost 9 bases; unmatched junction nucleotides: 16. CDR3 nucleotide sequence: TGTGCCAGCAGTTCCCCCTACGGGAGGGCCCGGGGTGAGCAGTTCTTC. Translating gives CASSSPYGRARGEQFF.

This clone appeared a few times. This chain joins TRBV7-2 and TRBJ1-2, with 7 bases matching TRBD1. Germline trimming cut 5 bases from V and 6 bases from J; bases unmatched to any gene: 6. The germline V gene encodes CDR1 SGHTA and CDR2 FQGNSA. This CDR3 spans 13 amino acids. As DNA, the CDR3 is TGTGCCAGCAGCGTGGGACAGAATAATGGCTACACCTTC. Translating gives CASSVGQNNGYTF.

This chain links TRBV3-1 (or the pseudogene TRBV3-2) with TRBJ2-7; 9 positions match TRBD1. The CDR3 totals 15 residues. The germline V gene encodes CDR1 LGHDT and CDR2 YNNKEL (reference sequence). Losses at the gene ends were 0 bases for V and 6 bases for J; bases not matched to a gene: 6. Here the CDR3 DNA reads TGTGCCAGCAGCCAAGAGCTGGGACAGGGAAGCGAGCAGTACTTC. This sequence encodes CASSQELGQGSEQYF.

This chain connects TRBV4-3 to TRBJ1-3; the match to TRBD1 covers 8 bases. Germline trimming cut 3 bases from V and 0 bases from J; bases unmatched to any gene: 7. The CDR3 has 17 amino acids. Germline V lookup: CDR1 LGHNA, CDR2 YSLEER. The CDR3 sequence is CASSQDRESSSGNTIYF. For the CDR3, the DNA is TGCGCCAGCAGCCAGGACAGGGAATCATCCTCTGGAAACACCATATATTTT.